One TCR beta chain is described in this entry. With 4 bases clipped from V and 1 base from J, the junction kept 8 bases outside the gene matches. In germline, CDR1 is GTSNPN, CDR2 SVGIG (reference sequence). The CDR3 has 15 amino acids. The authors' processing: From reference gene primer amplification, estimates of nucleated cell counts were derived. Data came from immunoSEQ multiplex PCR; TCRdb stores just in-frame clones and leaves some out. V, J and clone size reflect that table, while D and trimming were determined from the DNA. The sample shows some 110,000 clones, over 75% of them seen only once. This entry belongs to a study of blood T cell repertoires in COVID-19. Study in general: Collection of acute and convalescent COVID-19 samples took place in the United States, Italy and Spain. Sources were T cells, B-cell-depleted T cells, or PBMCs; the material itself was cDNA or gDNA.

The sequence came from an older woman with acute or convalescent COVID-19. Sequencing input: peripheral blood. The chain employs TRBV30 and TRBJ2-5; the match to TRBD2 covers 8 bases. This CDR3 reads CAWMGAGGRQETQYF. DNA for the CDR3: TGTGCCTGGATGGGGGCGGGGGGCCGCCAAGAGACCCAGTACTTC.